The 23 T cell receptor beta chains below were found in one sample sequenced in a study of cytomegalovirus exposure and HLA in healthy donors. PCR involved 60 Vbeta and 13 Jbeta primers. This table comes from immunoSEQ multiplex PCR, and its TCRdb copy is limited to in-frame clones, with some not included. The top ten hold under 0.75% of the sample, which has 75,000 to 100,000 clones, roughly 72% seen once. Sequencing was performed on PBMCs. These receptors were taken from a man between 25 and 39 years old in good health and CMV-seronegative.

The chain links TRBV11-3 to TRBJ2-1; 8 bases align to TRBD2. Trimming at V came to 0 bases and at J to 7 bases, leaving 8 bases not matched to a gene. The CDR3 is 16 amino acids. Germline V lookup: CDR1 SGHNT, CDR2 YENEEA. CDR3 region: CASSLDSGLGLNEQFF. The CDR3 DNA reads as TGTGCCAGCAGCTTAGACTCGGGACTAGGGTTAAATGAGCAGTTCTTC.

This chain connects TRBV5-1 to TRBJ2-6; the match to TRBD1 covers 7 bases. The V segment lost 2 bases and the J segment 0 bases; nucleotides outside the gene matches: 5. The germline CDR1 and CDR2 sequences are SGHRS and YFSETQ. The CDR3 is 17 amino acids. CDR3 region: CASSFTRGSSGANVLTF. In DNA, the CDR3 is TGCGCCAGCAGCTTCACCAGGGGGTCCTCTGGGGCCAACGTCCTGACTTTC.

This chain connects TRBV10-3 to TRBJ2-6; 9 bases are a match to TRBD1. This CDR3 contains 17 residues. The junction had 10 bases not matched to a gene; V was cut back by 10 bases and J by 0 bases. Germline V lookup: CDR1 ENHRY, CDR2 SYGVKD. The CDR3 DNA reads TGTGCCACCCTGCCGGGACAGGGCGTCTCTGGGGCCAACGTCCTGACTTTC. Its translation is CATLPGQGVSGANVLTF.

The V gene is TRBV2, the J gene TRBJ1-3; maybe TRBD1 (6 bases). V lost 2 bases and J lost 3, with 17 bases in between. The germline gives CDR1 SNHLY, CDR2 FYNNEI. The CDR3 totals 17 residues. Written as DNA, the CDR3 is TGTGCCAGCAGTGAAATCCAAGGCAGGGGTGTTGGAAACACCATATATTTT. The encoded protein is CASSEIQGRGVGNTIYF.

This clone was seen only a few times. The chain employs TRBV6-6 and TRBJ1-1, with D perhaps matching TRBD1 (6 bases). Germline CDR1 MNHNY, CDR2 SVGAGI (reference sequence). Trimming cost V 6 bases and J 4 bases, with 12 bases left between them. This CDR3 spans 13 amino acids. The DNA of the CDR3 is TGTGCCAGCAGCTCAGGGGTTCTCACTGAAGCTTTCTTT. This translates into CASSSGVLTEAFF.

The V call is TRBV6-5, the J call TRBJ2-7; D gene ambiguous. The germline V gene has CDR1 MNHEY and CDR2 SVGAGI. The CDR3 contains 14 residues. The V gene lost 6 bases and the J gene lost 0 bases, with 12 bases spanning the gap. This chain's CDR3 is CASRALWSSYEQYF. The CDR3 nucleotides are TGTGCCAGCAGGGCTCTTTGGAGCTCCTACGAGCAGTACTTC.

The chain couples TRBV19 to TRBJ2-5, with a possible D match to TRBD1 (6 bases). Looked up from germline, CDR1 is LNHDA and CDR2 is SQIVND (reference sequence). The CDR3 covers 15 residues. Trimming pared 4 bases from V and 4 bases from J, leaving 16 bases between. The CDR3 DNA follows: TGTGCCAGTAGTACCGGGACAACCCCCTCAGAGACCCAGTACTTC. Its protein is CASSTGTTPSETQYF. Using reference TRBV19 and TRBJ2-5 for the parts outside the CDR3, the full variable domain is DGGITQSPKYLFRKEGQNVTLSCEQNLNHDAMYWYRQDPGQGLRLIYYSQIVNDFQKGDIAEGYSVSREKKESFPLTVTSAQKNPTAFYLCASSTGTTPSETQYFGPGTRLLVL.

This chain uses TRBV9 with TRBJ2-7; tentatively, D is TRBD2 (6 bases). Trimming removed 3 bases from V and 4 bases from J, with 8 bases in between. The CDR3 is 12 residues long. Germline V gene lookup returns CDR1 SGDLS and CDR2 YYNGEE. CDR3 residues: CASSAGDYEQYF. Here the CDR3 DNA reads TGTGCCAGCAGCGCGGGGGATTACGAGCAGTACTTC.

CDR3 DNA sequence: TGTGCCAGCAGCTTTAGTAACTATGGCTACACCTTC. This translates into CASSFSNYGYTF. V and J are TRBV7-2 and TRBJ1-2; D unclear. CDR3 length: 12 residues. Trimming cost V 3 bases and J 1 base, with 3 bases left between them. Germline V gene lookup returns CDR1 SGHTA and CDR2 FQGNSA. Full variable domain (remainder filled in from reference TRBV7-2 and TRBJ1-2): GAGVSQSPSNKVTEKGKDVELRCDPISGHTALYWYRQSLGQGLEFLIYFQGNSAPDKSGLPSDRFSAERTGGSVSTLTIQRTQQEDSAVYLCASSFSNYGYTFGSGTRLTVV.

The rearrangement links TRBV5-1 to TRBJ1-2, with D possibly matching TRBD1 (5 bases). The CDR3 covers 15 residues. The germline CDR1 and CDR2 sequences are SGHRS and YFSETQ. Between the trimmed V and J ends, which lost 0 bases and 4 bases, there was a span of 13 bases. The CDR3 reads CASSLEGRGLYGYTF. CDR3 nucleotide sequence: TGCGCCAGCAGCTTGGAGGGAAGGGGCCTCTATGGCTACACCTTC.

Here the CDR3 reads CASSLSPGQGYGYTF. The CDR3 DNA follows: TGTGCCAGCAGCTTAAGTCCGGGACAGGGATATGGCTACACCTTC. The V and J genes are TRBV7-6 and TRBJ1-2; TRBD1 matches at 9 bases. Trimming cost V 2 bases and J 5 bases; bases outside gene matches: 6. This CDR3 spans 15 amino acids. CDR1 is SGHVS and CDR2 is FNYEAQ in the germline V gene.

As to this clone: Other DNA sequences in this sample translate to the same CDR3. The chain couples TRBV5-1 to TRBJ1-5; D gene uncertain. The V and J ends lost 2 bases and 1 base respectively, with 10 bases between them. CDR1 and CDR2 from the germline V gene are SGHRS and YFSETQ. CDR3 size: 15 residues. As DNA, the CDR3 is TGCGCCAGCAGCTTAGAGGGAGGAAGCAATCAGCCCCAGCATTTT. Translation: CASSLEGGSNQPQHF.

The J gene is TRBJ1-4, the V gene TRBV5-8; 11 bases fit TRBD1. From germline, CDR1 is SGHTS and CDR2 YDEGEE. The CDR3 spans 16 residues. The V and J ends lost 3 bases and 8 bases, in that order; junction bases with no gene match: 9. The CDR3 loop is CASSSGQGAGTEKLFF. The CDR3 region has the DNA TGTGCCAGCAGCTCAGGACAGGGGGCAGGGACGGAAAAACTGTTTTTT. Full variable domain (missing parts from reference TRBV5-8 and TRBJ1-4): EAGVTQSPTHLIKTRGQQATLRCSPISGHTSVYWYQQALGLGLQFLLWYDEGEERNRGNFPPRFSGRQFPNYSSELNVNALELEDSALYLCASSSGQGAGTEKLFFGSGTQLSVL.

CDR3 sequence (DNA): TGTGCCACCAGCAGAGATCTCCGCCGGACTAGCGGATCCTACGAGCAGTACTTC. This codes for CATSRDLRRTSGSYEQYF. This rearrangement joins TRBV15 to TRBJ2-7; 10 bases agree with TRBD2. V lost 0 bases and J lost 1; bases outside the gene matches: 9. The germline gives CDR1 LNHNV, CDR2 YYDKDF (reference sequence). CDR3 length equals 18 residues.

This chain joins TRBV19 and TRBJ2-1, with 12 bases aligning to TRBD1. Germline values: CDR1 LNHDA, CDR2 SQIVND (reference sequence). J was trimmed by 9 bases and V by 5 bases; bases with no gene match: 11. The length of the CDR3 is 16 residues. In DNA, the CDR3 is TGTGCCAGTAGTCCCCTTTCGGGACAGGGGGCGTCTGAGCAGTTCTTC. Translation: CASSPLSGQGASEQFF. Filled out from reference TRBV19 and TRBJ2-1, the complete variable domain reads DGGITQSPKYLFRKEGQNVTLSCEQNLNHDAMYWYRQDPGQGLRLIYYSQIVNDFQKGDIAEGYSVSREKKESFPLTVTSAQKNPTAFYLCASSPLSGQGASEQFFGPGTRLTVL.

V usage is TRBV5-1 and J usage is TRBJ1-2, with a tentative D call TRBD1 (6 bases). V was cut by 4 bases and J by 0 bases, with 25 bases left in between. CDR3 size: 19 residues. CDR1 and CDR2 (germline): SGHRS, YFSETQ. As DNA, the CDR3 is TGCGCCAGCAGCGGGTGGGGGCAAACAGGAGCCGAGCCTAACTATGGCTACACCTTC. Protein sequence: CASSGWGQTGAEPNYGYTF.

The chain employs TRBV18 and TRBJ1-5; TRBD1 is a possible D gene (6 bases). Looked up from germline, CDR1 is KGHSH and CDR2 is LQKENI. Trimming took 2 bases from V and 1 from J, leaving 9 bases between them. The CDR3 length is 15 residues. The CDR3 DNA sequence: TGTGCCAGCTCACCAGGGGGGGCCAGCAATCAGCCCCAGCATTTT. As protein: CASSPGGASNQPQHF.

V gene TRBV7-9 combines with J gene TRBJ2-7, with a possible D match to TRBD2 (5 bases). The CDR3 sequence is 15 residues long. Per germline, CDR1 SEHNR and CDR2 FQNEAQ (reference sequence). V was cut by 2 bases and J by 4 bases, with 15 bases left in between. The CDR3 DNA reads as TGTGCCAGCAGCTTATCGCACGGGATACGGTACGAGCAGTACGTC. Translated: CASSLSHGIRYEQYV.

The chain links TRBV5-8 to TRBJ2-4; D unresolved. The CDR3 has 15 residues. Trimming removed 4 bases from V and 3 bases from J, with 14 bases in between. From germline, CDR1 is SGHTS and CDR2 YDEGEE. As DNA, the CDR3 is TGTGCCAGCAGCATTACGCCCCAGGTCAAAAACATTCAGTACTTC. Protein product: CASSITPQVKNIQYF. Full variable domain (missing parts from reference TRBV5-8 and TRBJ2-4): EAGVTQSPTHLIKTRGQQATLRCSPISGHTSVYWYQQALGLGLQFLLWYDEGEERNRGNFPPRFSGRQFPNYSSELNVNALELEDSALYLCASSITPQVKNIQYFGAGTRLSVL.

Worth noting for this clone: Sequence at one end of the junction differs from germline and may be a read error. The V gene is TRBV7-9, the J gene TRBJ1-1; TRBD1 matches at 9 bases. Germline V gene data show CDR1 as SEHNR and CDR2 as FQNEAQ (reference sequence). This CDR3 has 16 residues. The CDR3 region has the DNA TGTTCCAGCAGCCCACTGACAGGGGGAGGAAACACTGAAGCTTTCTTT. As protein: CSSSPLTGGGNTEAFF.

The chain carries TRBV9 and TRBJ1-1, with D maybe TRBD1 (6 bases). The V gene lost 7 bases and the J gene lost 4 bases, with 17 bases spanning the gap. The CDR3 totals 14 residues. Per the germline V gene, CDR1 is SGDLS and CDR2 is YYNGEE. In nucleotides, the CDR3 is TGTGCCAGCGATAGGGGGGGGGTTAGCACTGAAGCTTTCTTT. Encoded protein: CASDRGGVSTEAFF. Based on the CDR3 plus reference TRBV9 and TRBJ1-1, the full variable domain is DSGVTQTPKHLITATGQRVTLRCSPRSGDLSVYWYQQSLDQGLQFLIQYYNGEERAKGNILERFSAQQFPDLHSELNLSSLELGDSALYFCASDRGGVSTEAFFGQGTRLTVV.

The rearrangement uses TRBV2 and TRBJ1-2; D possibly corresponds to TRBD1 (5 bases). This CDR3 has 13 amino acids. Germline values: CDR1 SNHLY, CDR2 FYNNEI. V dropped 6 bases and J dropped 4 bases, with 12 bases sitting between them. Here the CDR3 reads CASSGGVRYGYTF. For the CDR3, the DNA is TGTGCCAGCAGCGGAGGGGTCCGCTATGGCTACACCTTC.

CDR3 loop: CASRVDRGGYEQYF. CDR3 bases: TGTGCCAGCAGGGTAGACAGGGGGGGTTACGAGCAGTACTTC. This chain joins TRBV6-1 and TRBJ2-7, with 9 bases identical to TRBD1. The CDR3 is made up of 14 amino acids. The V and J ends lost 6 bases and 4 bases, in that order; junction bases with no gene match: 7. Germline CDR1 MNHNS, CDR2 SASEGT.